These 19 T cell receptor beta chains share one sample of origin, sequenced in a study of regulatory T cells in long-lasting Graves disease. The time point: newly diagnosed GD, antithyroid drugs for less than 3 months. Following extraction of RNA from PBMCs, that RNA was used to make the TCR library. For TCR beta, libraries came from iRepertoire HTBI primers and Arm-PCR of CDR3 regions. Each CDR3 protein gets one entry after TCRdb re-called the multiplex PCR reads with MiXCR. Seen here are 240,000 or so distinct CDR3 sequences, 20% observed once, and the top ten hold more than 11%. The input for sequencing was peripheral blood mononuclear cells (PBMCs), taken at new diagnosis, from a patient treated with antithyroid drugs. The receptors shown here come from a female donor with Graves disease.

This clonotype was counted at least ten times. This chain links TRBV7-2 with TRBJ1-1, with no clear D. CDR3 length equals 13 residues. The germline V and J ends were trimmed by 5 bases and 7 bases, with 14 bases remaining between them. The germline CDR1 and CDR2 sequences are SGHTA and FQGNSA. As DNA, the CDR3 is TGTGCCAGCAGCCCACACACATTGAGTGAAGCTTTCTTT. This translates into CASSPHTLSEAFF.

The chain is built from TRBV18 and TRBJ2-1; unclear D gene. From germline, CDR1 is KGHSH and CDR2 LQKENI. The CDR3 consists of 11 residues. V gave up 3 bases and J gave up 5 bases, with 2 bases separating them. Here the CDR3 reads CASSPDNEQFF. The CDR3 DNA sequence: TGTGCCAGCTCACCGGACAATGAGCAGTTCTTC.

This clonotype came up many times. The CDR3 protein is CASSSRGGRTTGELFF. CDR3 DNA: TGTGCCAGCAGCTCGCGGGGGGGCCGGACCACCGGGGAGCTGTTTTTT. The V gene is TRBV11-3, the J gene TRBJ2-2; 9 positions match TRBD2. The CDR3 has 16 residues. CDR1 SGHNT and CDR2 YENEEA come from the germline V gene. V was pared by 4 bases and J by 4 bases, with 7 bases of the junction left unmatched.

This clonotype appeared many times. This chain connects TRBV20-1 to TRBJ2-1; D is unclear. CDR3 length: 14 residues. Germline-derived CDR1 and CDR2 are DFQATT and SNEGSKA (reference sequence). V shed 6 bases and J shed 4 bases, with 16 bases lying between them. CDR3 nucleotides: TGCAGTGCCGCATCTAGTACGGGTTACAATGAGCAGTTCTTC. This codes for CSAASSTGYNEQFF.

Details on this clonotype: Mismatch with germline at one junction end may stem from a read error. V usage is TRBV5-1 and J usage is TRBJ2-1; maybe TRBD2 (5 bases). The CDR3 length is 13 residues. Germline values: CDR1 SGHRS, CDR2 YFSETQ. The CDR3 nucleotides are TGCGCCAGCAGCCCTCAACGAGGGAATGAGCAGTTCTTT. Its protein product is CASSPQRGNEQFF.

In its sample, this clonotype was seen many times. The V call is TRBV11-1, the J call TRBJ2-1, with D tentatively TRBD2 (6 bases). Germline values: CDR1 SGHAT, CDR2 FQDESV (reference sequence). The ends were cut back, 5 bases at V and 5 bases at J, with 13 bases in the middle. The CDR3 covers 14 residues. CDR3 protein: CASSRGGYNNEQFF. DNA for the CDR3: TGTGCCAGCAGCCGGGGAGGTTACAACAATGAGCAGTTCTTC.

In nucleotides, the CDR3 is TGTGCCAGCAGATCCCAAGGGGGGCCAGGGTACAATGAGCAGTTCTTC. Translation: CASRSQGGPGYNEQFF. The chain has TRBV6-1 and TRBJ2-1; D possibly uses TRBD1 or TRBD2 (6 bases each). The CDR3 is 16 amino acids. CDR1 and CDR2 from the germline V gene are MNHNS and SASEGT. The germline V and J ends were trimmed by 6 bases and 4 bases, with 19 bases remaining between them.

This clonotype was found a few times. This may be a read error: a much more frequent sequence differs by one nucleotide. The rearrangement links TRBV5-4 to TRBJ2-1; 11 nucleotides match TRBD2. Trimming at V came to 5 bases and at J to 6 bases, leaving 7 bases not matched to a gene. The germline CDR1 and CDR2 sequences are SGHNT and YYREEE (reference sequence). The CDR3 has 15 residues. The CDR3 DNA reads TGTGCCAGCAGGCTTCTAGCGGGGGGTCGCAATGAGCAGTTCTTC. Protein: CASRLLAGGRNEQFF.

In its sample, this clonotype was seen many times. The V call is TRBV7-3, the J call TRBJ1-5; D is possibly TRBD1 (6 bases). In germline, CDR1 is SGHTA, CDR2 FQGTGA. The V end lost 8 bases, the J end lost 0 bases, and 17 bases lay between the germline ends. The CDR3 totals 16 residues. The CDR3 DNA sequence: TGTGCCAGCTCTCGGCCGGGCAGGGGTAGCAATCAGCCCCAGCATTTT. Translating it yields CASSRPGRGSNQPQHF.

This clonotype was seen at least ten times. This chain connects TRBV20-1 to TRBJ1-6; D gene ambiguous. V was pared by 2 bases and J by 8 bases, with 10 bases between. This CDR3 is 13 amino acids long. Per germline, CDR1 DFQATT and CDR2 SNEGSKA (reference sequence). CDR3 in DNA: TGCAGTGCTAGATCTTCTCCGGATTCACCCCTCCACTTT. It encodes CSARSSPDSPLHF.

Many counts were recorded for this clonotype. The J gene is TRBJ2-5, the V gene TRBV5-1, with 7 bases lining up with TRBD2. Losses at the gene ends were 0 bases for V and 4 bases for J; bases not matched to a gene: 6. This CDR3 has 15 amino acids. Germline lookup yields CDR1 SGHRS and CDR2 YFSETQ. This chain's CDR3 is CASSLVGREGETQYF. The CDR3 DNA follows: TGCGCCAGCAGCTTGGTTGGCAGGGAGGGAGAGACCCAGTACTTC.

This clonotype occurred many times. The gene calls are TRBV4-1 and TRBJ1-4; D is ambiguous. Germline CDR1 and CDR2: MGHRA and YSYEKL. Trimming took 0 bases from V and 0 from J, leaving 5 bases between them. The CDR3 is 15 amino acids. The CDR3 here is CASSQDTSTNEKLFF. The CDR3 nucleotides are TGCGCCAGCAGCCAAGACACCTCAACTAATGAAAAACTGTTTTTT.

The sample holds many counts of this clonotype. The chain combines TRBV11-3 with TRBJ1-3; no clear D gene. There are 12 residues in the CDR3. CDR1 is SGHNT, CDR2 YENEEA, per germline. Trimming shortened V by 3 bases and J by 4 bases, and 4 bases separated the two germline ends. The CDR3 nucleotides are TGTGCCAGCAGCTTCGGGGGAAACACCATATATTTT. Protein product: CASSFGGNTIYF.

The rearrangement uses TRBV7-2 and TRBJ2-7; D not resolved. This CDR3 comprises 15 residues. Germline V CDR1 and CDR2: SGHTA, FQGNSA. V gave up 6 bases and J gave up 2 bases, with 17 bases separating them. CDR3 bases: TGTGCCAGCAGTATAAAAGTCGAGTTCCCCTACGAGCAGTACTTC. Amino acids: CASSIKVEFPYEQYF.

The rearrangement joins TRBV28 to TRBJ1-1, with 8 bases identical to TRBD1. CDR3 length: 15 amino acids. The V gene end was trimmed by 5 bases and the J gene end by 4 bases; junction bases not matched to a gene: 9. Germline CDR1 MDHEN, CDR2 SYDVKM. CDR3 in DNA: TGTGCCAGCAGTACAGCAGGGGGCGCGGGCACTGAAGCTTTCTTT. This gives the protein CASSTAGGAGTEAFF.

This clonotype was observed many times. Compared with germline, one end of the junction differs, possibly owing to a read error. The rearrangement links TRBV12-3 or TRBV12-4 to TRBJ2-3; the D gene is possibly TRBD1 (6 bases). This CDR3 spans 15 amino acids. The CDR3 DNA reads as TGTGCCGGCAGTACCGTCAGGGGAAAAACAGATACGCAGTATTTT. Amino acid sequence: CAGSTVRGKTDTQYF.

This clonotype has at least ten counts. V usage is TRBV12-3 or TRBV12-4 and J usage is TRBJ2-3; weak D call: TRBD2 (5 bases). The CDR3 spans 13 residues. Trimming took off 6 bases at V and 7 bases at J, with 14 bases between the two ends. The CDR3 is CASSPPDSYTQYF. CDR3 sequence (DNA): TGTGCCAGCAGCCCGCCGGACTCTTATACGCAGTATTTT.

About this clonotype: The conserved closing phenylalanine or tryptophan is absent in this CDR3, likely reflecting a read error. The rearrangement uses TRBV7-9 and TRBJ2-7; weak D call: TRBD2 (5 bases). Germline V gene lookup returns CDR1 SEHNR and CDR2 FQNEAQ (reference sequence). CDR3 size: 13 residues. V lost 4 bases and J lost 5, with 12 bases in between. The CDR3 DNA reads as TGTGCCAGCAGCTCCTATCGGGGTAACGAGCAGTACCTC. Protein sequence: CASSSYRGNEQYL.

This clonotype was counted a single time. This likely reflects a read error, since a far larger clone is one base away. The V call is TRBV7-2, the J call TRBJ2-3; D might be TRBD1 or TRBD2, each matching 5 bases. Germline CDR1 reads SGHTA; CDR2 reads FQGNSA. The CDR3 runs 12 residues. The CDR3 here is CVSSPGTDTQYF. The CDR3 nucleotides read TGTGTCAGCAGCCCGGGGACGGATACGCAGTATTTT.